These 10 T cell receptor beta chains came from one sample sequenced in a study of blood T cell repertoires in COVID-19. TCRdb keeps only in-frame clones here, not all; method: immunoSEQ multiplex PCR. Of under 150,000 clones in the sample, approximately 91% were seen once. Sequenced input: peripheral blood. The source of these receptors is a woman in her 70s who had recovered from COVID-19.

This chain links TRBV19 with TRBJ1-2, with 9 positions matching TRBD1. The germline gives CDR1 LNHDA, CDR2 SQIVND (reference sequence). Germline trimming cut 4 bases from V and 10 bases from J; bases unmatched to any gene: 7. The CDR3 spans 13 residues. As DNA, the CDR3 is TGTGCCAGTAGTAGGGGACAGGGAGCCTCCTACACCTTC. This translates into CASSRGQGASYTF. Drawing the rest from reference TRBV19 and TRBJ1-2, the complete variable domain is DGGITQSPKYLFRKEGQNVTLSCEQNLNHDAMYWYRQDPGQGLRLIYYSQIVNDFQKGDIAEGYSVSREKKESFPLTVTSAQKNPTAFYLCASSRGQGASYTFGSGTRLTVV.

The chain employs TRBV10-3 and TRBJ2-3; tentatively, D is TRBD1 (5 bases). Trimming left V 4 bases short and J 1 base short, with 12 bases between. The CDR3 is 15 residues long. Per the germline V gene, CDR1 is ENHRY and CDR2 is SYGVKD. The CDR3 DNA is TGTGCCATCAGTGGGCGCAGGGAAGGCACAGATACGCAGTATTTT. Translation gives CAISGRREGTDTQYF.

The rearrangement joins TRBV27 to TRBJ2-5, with D possibly matching TRBD2 (5 bases). The CDR3 totals 16 residues. V shed 5 bases and J shed 5 bases, with 21 bases lying between them. The germline V gene encodes CDR1 MNHEY and CDR2 SMNVEV (reference sequence). CDR3 sequence (DNA): TGTGCCAGCAGTCCCGCCCCACACGGATGGAGGGAGACCCAGTACTTC. Encoded protein: CASSPAPHGWRETQYF.

V is TRBV28 and J is TRBJ2-5; 9 bases are a match to TRBD1. Germline values: CDR1 MDHEN, CDR2 SYDVKM. Trimming took 7 bases from V and 1 from J; bases not matched to a gene: 13. The CDR3 is 17 residues long. CDR3 nucleotides: TGTGCCAGCACGCCCCAAACCGGGACAGGGTTCCAAGAGACCCAGTACTTC. Its protein is CASTPQTGTGFQETQYF.

This clone appeared once. The chain recombines TRBV5-4 with TRBJ1-4, with unresolved D. The CDR3 covers 14 residues. Germline V gene data show CDR1 as SGHNT and CDR2 as YYREEE (reference sequence). V was clipped by 4 bases and J by 8 bases, with 15 bases between them. For the CDR3, the DNA is TGTGCCAGCAGCGCACAAGGTACGGGGGAAAAACTGTTTTTT. Amino acid sequence: CASSAQGTGEKLFF. Drawing the rest from reference TRBV5-4 and TRBJ1-4, the complete variable domain is ETGVTQSPTHLIKTRGQQVTLRCSSQSGHNTVSWYQQALGQGPQFIFQYYREEENGRGNFPPRFSGLQFPNYSSELNVNALELDDSALYLCASSAQGTGEKLFFGSGTQLSVL.

The chain links TRBV7-9 to TRBJ2-1; D unresolved. This CDR3 is built from 14 residues. Germline V gives CDR1 SEHNR, CDR2 FQNEAQ (reference sequence). Trimming removed 1 base from V and 8 bases from J, with 12 bases in between. This chain's CDR3 is CASSLGAGFDEQFF. The DNA for the CDR3 is TGTGCCAGCAGCTTAGGGGCAGGTTTTGATGAGCAGTTCTTC.

This CDR3 is CASSYSHGLAKLTDTQYF. The CDR3 bases are TGTGCCAGCAGTTACTCTCACGGGCTAGCGAAATTAACAGATACGCAGTATTTT. V gene TRBV27 combines with J gene TRBJ2-3; perhaps TRBD2 as D (6 bases). From germline, CDR1 is MNHEY and CDR2 SMNVEV (reference sequence). This CDR3 has 18 residues. The V end was cut by 4 bases, the J end by 3 bases, with 23 bases between.

Notes on this clone: The CDR3 does not end in the conserved phenylalanine or tryptophan, so this is likely a read error. The DNA is omitted, as the CDR3 cannot be located on it reliably, and the CDR3 follows TCRdb's listing. This rearrangement joins TRBV7-9 to TRBJ2-3; TRBD1, the table's D call, lacks a check against the DNA. The CDR3 is 12 amino acids in total, end residues counted. Germline CDR1 SEHNR, CDR2 FQNEAQ (reference sequence). The CDR3 sequence is CASTTPSDTQFI.

The chain uses TRBV5-4 and TRBJ1-2, with D perhaps TRBD1 (6 bases). Trimming removed 4 bases from V and 6 bases from J, with 19 bases in between. Per the germline V gene, CDR1 is SGHNT and CDR2 is YYREEE (reference sequence). The CDR3 length is 15 residues. The CDR3 here is CASSPPTQNRDGYTF. The CDR3 DNA is TGTGCCAGCAGCCCACCCACACAAAACAGGGATGGCTACACCTTC.

The gene calls are TRBV7-9 and TRBJ2-4; 7 bases are a match to TRBD1. Germline CDR1 SEHNR, CDR2 FQNEAQ (reference sequence). The length of the CDR3 is 12 residues. Unmatched junction bases numbered 2, after V lost 6 bases and J lost 6 bases. CDR3 nucleotide sequence: TGTGCCAGCAGACGGACAGGAAACATTCAGTACTTC. This sequence encodes CASRRTGNIQYF.